The 28 T cell receptor beta chains below come from one sample, sequenced in a study of a mutant IDH1 vaccine in newly diagnosed glioma. TCRdb keeps only in-frame clones here, not all; method: immunoSEQ multiplex PCR. This table holds around 61,000 clones, 75% found once. Time point noted: week 47, end of study. A 20-mer mutant IDH1 peptide at 300 ug was injected subcutaneously with topical imiquimod. Their target antigens are unknown. This specimen consisted of PBMCs, obtained from a glioma patient whose treatment included an IDH1 peptide vaccine. The source is a man aged 50 or older with glioma.

The CDR3 sequence: CASSDPRGGGEKLFF. The CDR3 region has the DNA TGCGCCAGCAGTGACCCCCGGGGGGGAGGCGAAAAACTGTTTTTT. The chain combines TRBV10-2 with TRBJ1-4; tentative D call: TRBD1 (5 bases). The CDR3 is 15 amino acids. CDR1 is WSHSY and CDR2 is SAAADI in the germline V gene. V lost 3 bases to trimming and J lost 8 bases, with 16 bases between them.

This chain links TRBV27 with TRBJ2-7, with TRBD1 matching 9 bases. This CDR3 comprises 15 residues. Trimming took 5 bases from V and 5 from J; bases not matched to a gene: 10. Germline values: CDR1 MNHEY, CDR2 SMNVEV (reference sequence). The CDR3 DNA reads as TGTGCCAGCAGTCTCCCCGGGACAGGGCTAAACGAGCAGTACTTC. Its translation is CASSLPGTGLNEQYF.

This chain connects TRBV2 to TRBJ1-5; D gene uncertain. The germline V gene encodes CDR1 SNHLY and CDR2 FYNNEI. The V gene lost 4 bases and the J gene lost 7 bases, with 11 bases spanning the gap. The CDR3 has 13 residues. The CDR3 DNA reads TGTGCCAGCAGTGTTGCGCGGGAACAGCCCCAGCATTTT. Its translation: CASSVAREQPQHF.

Points on this clone: The junction differs from germline at one of its ends, possibly a read error. The V gene is TRBV9, the J gene TRBJ1-4; maybe TRBD1 (5 bases). CDR1 SGDLS and CDR2 YYNGEE come from the germline V gene. The CDR3 is 15 amino acids. The DNA of the CDR3 is TGTGCCAGCAGTGTAGGGGACTCCTCTAATGAAAAACTGTTTTTT. Translation: CASSVGDSSNEKLFF.

The rearrangement joins TRBV2 to TRBJ1-5; no clear D gene. The ends were cut back, 4 bases at V and 3 bases at J, with 13 bases in the middle. Per germline, CDR1 SNHLY and CDR2 FYNNEI. CDR3 size: 15 residues. The CDR3 DNA follows: TGTGCCAGCAGTGGGCTGGAGTCCTACAATCAGCCCCAGCATTTT. Translated: CASSGLESYNQPQHF. The whole variable domain, filled in from reference TRBV2 and TRBJ1-5, reads EPEVTQTPSHQVTQMGQEVILRCVPISNHLYFYWYRQILGQKVEFLVSFYNNEISEKSEIFDDQFSVERPDGSNFTLKIRSTKLEDSAMYFCASSGLESYNQPQHFGDGTRLSIL.

CDR3 in amino acids: CASSVTGTASGNTIYF. Here the CDR3 DNA reads TGTGCCAGCAGTGTAACCGGGACAGCCTCTGGAAACACCATATATTTT. The chain carries TRBV6-1 and TRBJ1-3; 7 bases map to TRBD1. The CDR3 has 16 amino acids. The trim removed 4 bases at V and 0 bases at J, leaving 6 bases unmatched. Germline assignment: CDR1 MNHNS and CDR2 SASEGT.

This chain uses TRBV2 with TRBJ1-1; 8 bases match TRBD1. Per germline, CDR1 SNHLY and CDR2 FYNNEI. This CDR3 contains 13 residues. J gave up 2 bases and V 11 bases, and 7 bases lay outside the gene matches. Here the CDR3 DNA reads TGTGCCGGTACCCAGGGGGCAAACACTGAAGCTTTCTTT. Its protein is CAGTQGANTEAFF.

V usage is TRBV2 and J usage is TRBJ2-3; D is perhaps TRBD1 or TRBD2 (5 bases each). CDR3 length equals 12 residues. Trimming pared 3 bases from V and 4 bases from J, leaving 5 bases between. CDR1 is SNHLY and CDR2 is FYNNEI in the germline V gene. The CDR3 sequence: CASSEGADTQYF. The CDR3, as DNA: TGTGCCAGCAGTGAGGGGGCAGATACGCAGTATTTT.

The V gene is TRBV27, the J gene TRBJ2-3; no reliable D call. Germline V CDR1 and CDR2: MNHEY, SMNVEV (reference sequence). The CDR3 runs to 15 residues. V lost 7 bases and J lost 1, with 15 bases in between. The CDR3 nucleotides read TGTGCCAGCAACCCTCCGGGCGGAGGCACAGATACGCAGTATTTT. As protein: CASNPPGGGTDTQYF.

This clone was detected a few times. The genes are TRBV7-9 and TRBJ1-4; D unclear. V lost 3 bases, J lost 5 bases, and 7 bases lay in between. The CDR3 contains 13 residues. CDR1 is SEHNR, CDR2 FQNEAQ, per germline (reference sequence). The CDR3 protein is CASSFLGNEKLFF. The CDR3 region has the DNA TGTGCCAGCAGCTTTCTGGGGAATGAAAAACTGTTTTTT.

The V gene is TRBV4-3, the J gene TRBJ1-5; 11 nucleotides line up with TRBD1. Germline CDR1 and CDR2: LGHNA and YSLEER. There are 15 residues in the CDR3. Trimming removed 0 bases from V and 8 bases from J; junction bases left unmatched: 3. The CDR3 nucleotides are TGCGCCAGCAGCCAAGAGGACAGGGGGCGTGAGCCCCAGCATTTT. Its protein product is CASSQEDRGREPQHF.

The J gene is TRBJ1-5, the V gene TRBV2; TRBD1 might be the D (5 bases). There are 13 residues in the CDR3. Trimming shortened V by 6 bases and J by 7 bases, and 13 bases separated the two germline ends. Germline assignment: CDR1 SNHLY and CDR2 FYNNEI. DNA for the CDR3: TGTGCCAGCAGATACGACAGTTCGCAGCCCCAGCATTTT. It translates to CASRYDSSQPQHF.

This chain uses TRBV5-4 with TRBJ2-1, with a tentative D call TRBD1 (5 bases). This CDR3 spans 14 amino acids. V dropped 2 bases and J dropped 1 base, with 7 bases sitting between them. Germline V CDR1 and CDR2: SGHNT, YYREEE (reference sequence). CDR3 DNA: TGTGCCAGCAGCTTTACAGGATCCTACAATGAGCAGTTCTTC. Translated, it gives CASSFTGSYNEQFF.

The chain uses TRBV2 and TRBJ2-7, with 9 positions matching TRBD1. Germline V gives CDR1 SNHLY, CDR2 FYNNEI. The J segment lost 2 bases and the V segment lost 6 bases, leaving 8 bases of the junction unmatched. The CDR3 runs to 15 residues. This CDR3 is CASSPETGGTYEQYF. Written as DNA, the CDR3 is TGTGCCAGCAGCCCGGAGACAGGGGGAACCTACGAGCAGTACTTC. The complete variable domain, with remaining parts taken from reference TRBV2 and TRBJ2-7, reads EPEVTQTPSHQVTQMGQEVILRCVPISNHLYFYWYRQILGQKVEFLVSFYNNEISEKSEIFDDQFSVERPDGSNFTLKIRSTKLEDSAMYFCASSPETGGTYEQYFGPGTRLTVT.

The V gene is TRBV6-5, the J gene TRBJ1-5; D not certain. CDR1 and CDR2 (germline): MNHEY, SVGAGI. The CDR3 has 13 amino acids. V was cut by 2 bases and J by 3 bases, with 5 bases left in between. The CDR3 DNA reads as TGTGCCAGCAGTTACCGGGACAATCAGCCCCAGCATTTT. Translation: CASSYRDNQPQHF.

The chain joins TRBV9 to TRBJ2-1; TRBD1 might be the D (5 bases). V was cut by 0 bases and J by 3 bases, with 7 bases left in between. Per the germline V gene, CDR1 is SGDLS and CDR2 is YYNGEE. CDR3 size: 14 residues. This CDR3 is CASSVDRNYNEQFF. The CDR3 coding sequence is TGTGCCAGCAGCGTAGACAGGAACTACAATGAGCAGTTCTTC.

This chain links TRBV7-2 with TRBJ1-1; a weak D match, TRBD1 (6 bases). Trimming left V 2 bases short and J 3 bases short, with 10 bases between. Per germline, CDR1 SGHTA and CDR2 FQGNSA. The CDR3 totals 14 residues. CDR3 protein: CASSLTGRHTEAFF. CDR3 DNA sequence: TGTGCCAGCAGCTTAACAGGGAGGCACACTGAAGCTTTCTTT.

The J gene is TRBJ1-1, the V gene TRBV7-2; no clear D. V dropped 1 base and J dropped 1 base, with 7 bases sitting between them. CDR1 is SGHTA, CDR2 FQGNSA, per germline. The CDR3 loop spans 14 amino acids. Here the CDR3 DNA reads TGTGCCAGCAGCTTAGTGTGGAGGAACACTGAAGCTTTCTTT. Encoded protein: CASSLVWRNTEAFF.

The chain joins TRBV6-5 to TRBJ2-7; D gene unclear. Germline CDR1 MNHEY, CDR2 SVGAGI. Trimming left V 10 bases short and J 4 bases short, with 17 bases between. The CDR3 runs 13 residues. DNA for the CDR3: TGTGCCACCCAAAGGCGGACGGATTACGAGCAGTACTTC. Translation: CATQRRTDYEQYF.

The rearrangement uses TRBV7-2 and TRBJ1-2; possible D gene TRBD1, 6 bases. The CDR3 extends over 14 amino acids. CDR1 is SGHTA, CDR2 FQGNSA, per germline. The ends were cut back, 7 bases at V and 4 bases at J, with 16 bases in the middle. The CDR3 protein is CASNPGQPVYGYTF. CDR3 coding DNA: TGTGCCAGCAACCCAGGACAGCCGGTCTATGGCTACACCTTC.

As DNA, the CDR3 is TGTGCCAGCAGCACCCGGGACAGGAGGGCAGGGGAGCTGTTTTTT. Its translation is CASSTRDRRAGELFF. The chain combines TRBV7-8 with TRBJ2-2; 8 nucleotides align to TRBD1. V shed 5 bases, J shed 8 bases, and the junction held 10 bases outside the gene matches. The CDR3 runs to 15 residues. Germline V gene lookup returns CDR1 SGHVS and CDR2 FQNEAQ.

This rearrangement joins TRBV6-5 to TRBJ2-2, with D uncertain. The CDR3 spans 14 residues. CDR1 MNHEY and CDR2 SVGAGI come from the germline V gene. The V end lost 2 bases, the J end lost 0 bases, and 4 bases lay between the germline ends. The chain's CDR3 is CASSYEANTGELFF. The CDR3, as DNA: TGTGCCAGCAGTTACGAAGCGAACACCGGGGAGCTGTTTTTT.

The chain combines TRBV7-3 with TRBJ1-5, with TRBD1 matching over 9 bases. Germline loops: CDR1 SGHTA, CDR2 FQGTGA. Unmatched junction bases numbered 20, after V lost 2 bases and J lost 3 bases. The CDR3 covers 21 residues. The CDR3 loop reads CASSLPCYVGTGLPTNQPQHF. The CDR3 nucleotides are TGTGCCAGCAGCTTACCCTGTTACGTGGGGACAGGGCTCCCAACCAATCAGCCCCAGCATTTT.

This clone was seen a few times. The chain carries TRBV7-9 and TRBJ1-5, with TRBD1 as a possible D gene (5 bases). In germline, CDR1 is SEHNR, CDR2 FQNEAQ (reference sequence). CDR3 length: 16 amino acids. V dropped 5 bases and J dropped 2 bases, with 16 bases sitting between them. The CDR3 reads CASSGDGRMGNQPQHF. The CDR3 DNA reads as TGTGCCAGCAGCGGGGACGGGAGAATGGGCAATCAGCCCCAGCATTTT.

The rearrangement links TRBV6-1 to TRBJ2-7, with 7 nucleotides matching TRBD1. This CDR3 is built from 13 residues. After removal of 7 bases from V and 5 bases from J, the junction contained 8 bases not matched to a gene. Per germline, CDR1 MNHNS and CDR2 SASEGT. DNA for the CDR3: TGTGCCAGCACTCTCGACAGGGTGGACGAGCAGTACTTC. This codes for CASTLDRVDEQYF.

This clone was seen just once. The chain joins TRBV27 to TRBJ1-5, with unresolved D. Germline values: CDR1 MNHEY, CDR2 SMNVEV (reference sequence). The CDR3 consists of 13 residues. With 3 bases removed from V and 6 bases from J, the gap between germline ends came to 9 bases. The CDR3 DNA sequence: TGTGCCAGCAGTTTGTGGGGAGGTCAGCCCCAGCATTTT. As protein: CASSLWGGQPQHF.

In its sample, this clone ranks as medium-sized. The chain joins TRBV15 to TRBJ1-2, with a weak D call TRBD1 (5 bases). The length of the CDR3 is 15 residues. With 3 bases removed from V and 5 bases from J, the gap between germline ends came to 16 bases. The germline gives CDR1 LNHNV, CDR2 YYDKDF (reference sequence). The CDR3 DNA reads TGTGCCACCAGCAGCGACCTGGGGGTAAATTATGGCTACACCTTC. As protein: CATSSDLGVNYGYTF.

This clone occurred once. This chain joins TRBV5-1 and TRBJ2-7; D is ambiguous. The length of the CDR3 is 11 residues. Germline CDR1 SGHRS, CDR2 YFSETQ. V dropped 0 bases and J dropped 4 bases, with 2 bases sitting between them. This CDR3 is CASSLGYEQYF. In DNA, the CDR3 is TGCGCCAGCAGCTTGGGGTACGAGCAGTACTTC.